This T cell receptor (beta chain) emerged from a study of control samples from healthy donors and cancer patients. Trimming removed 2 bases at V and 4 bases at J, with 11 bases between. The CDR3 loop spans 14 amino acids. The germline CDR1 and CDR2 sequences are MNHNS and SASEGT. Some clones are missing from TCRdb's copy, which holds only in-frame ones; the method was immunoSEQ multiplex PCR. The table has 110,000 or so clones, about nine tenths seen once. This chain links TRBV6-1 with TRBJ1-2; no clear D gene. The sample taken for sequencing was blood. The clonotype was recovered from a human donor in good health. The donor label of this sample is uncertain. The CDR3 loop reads CASSEQIGGYGYTF. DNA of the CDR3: TGTGCCAGCAGTGAACAGATTGGTGGCTATGGCTACACCTTC.